These T cell receptor beta chains were read from a single sample in a study of blood T cell repertoires in COVID-19. Method: immunoSEQ multiplex PCR; TCRdb's copy keeps in-frame clones and lacks some. The table has 150,000 to 200,000 clones, about 90% seen once; the top ten hold approximately 5%. The material sequenced was peripheral blood. These receptors all come from a man aged 25 to 40 with COVID-19, enrolled during active disease. The CDR3 runs from the conserved cysteine through the conserved F or W. A row's size may be missing; if present it is once, few, many or a size class.

CASSSPGSPLHF,NA,TRBJ1-6,TRBV7-3
CASSFQGASGNTIYF,NA,TRBJ1-3,TRBV7-3
CASREGDRRAYEQYF,NA,TRBJ2-7,TRBV19
CASSQGDRGVTEAFF,once,TRBJ1-1,TRBV4-3
CASSQDRSGARYGYTF,NA,TRBJ1-2,TRBV3-1/TRBV3-2
CASRNIQINQPQHF,NA,TRBJ1-5,TRBV7-2
CSVGGQGVYEQYF,NA,TRBJ2-7,TRBV29-1
CSGRPGLNTEAFF,NA,TRBJ1-1,TRBV29-1
CASSSGQEGNTIYF,once,TRBJ1-3,TRBV5-1
CASSLVGREYNEQFF,NA,TRBJ2-1,TRBV7-2
CASSQVILDIISNQPQHF,NA,TRBJ1-5,TRBV4-1
CASSQGRLAGFTDTQYF,NA,TRBJ2-3,TRBV4-1
CASSLVIGQSNTGELFF,NA,TRBJ2-2,TRBV7-8
CASSLNTGDDDTQYF,NA,TRBJ2-3,TRBV6-5
CASRGLAMETQYF,NA,TRBJ2-5,TRBV6-5
CASRLGRTGELFF,NA,TRBJ2-2,TRBV12-3/TRBV12-4
CASSLNSYEAFF,NA,TRBJ1-1,TRBV11-2
CASSDGAASGGLTADEQFF,NA,TRBJ2-1,TRBV6-4
CASSTRQAPTYEQYF,few,TRBJ2-7,TRBV6-2/TRBV6-3
CSASAGGSWTDTQYF,once,TRBJ2-3,TRBV20-1
CASGGLSLQETQYF,NA,TRBJ2-5,TRBV28
CASMDTYTDTQYF,NA,TRBJ2-3,TRBV12-3/TRBV12-4
CSVTLAGPYPNEQFF,NA,TRBJ2-1,TRBV29-1
CASSSGQGAGEQYF,NA,TRBJ2-7,TRBV6-2/TRBV6-3
CASRPRQGSEAFF,few,TRBJ1-1,TRBV7-9
CSVEEAFF,NA,TRBJ1-1,TRBV29-1
CASSYGQQMGEQYF,NA,TRBJ2-7,TRBV6-2/TRBV6-3
CASSFNSYGYTF,NA,TRBJ1-2,TRBV5-1
CASSHLDSSNEKLFF,NA,TRBJ1-4,TRBV14
CASSGDRGLAKNIQYF,NA,TRBJ2-4,TRBV2
CASSGPGQAAYEQYF,NA,TRBJ2-7,TRBV19
CASSLQGPDYGYTF,NA,TRBJ1-2,TRBV5-1
CASTRALNYGYTF,few,TRBJ1-2,TRBV2
CASSATGDGYTF,NA,TRBJ1-2,TRBV9
CSVASGVNTEAFF,NA,TRBJ1-1,TRBV29-1
CASSRQGGLAGDEQFF,NA,TRBJ2-1,TRBV4-2
CASSLGGQQETQYF,NA,TRBJ2-5,TRBV7-2
CASSRTSGRQDNEQFF,once,TRBJ2-1,TRBV19